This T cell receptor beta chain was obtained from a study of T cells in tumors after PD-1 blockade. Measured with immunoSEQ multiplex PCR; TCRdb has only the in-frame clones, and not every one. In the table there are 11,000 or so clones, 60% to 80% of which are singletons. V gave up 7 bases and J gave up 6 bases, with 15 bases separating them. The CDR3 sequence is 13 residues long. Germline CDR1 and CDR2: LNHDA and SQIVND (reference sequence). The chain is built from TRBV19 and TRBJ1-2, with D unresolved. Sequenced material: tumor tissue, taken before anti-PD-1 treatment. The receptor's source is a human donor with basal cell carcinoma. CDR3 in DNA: TGTGCCAGTAATTCATTGTCCACCGATGGCTACACCTTC. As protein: CASNSLSTDGYTF.